These 4 T cell receptor beta chains originate from one sample sequenced in a study of cytomegalovirus exposure and HLA in healthy donors. With 60 Vbeta and 13 Jbeta primers, the PCR was carried out. The table came from immunoSEQ multiplex PCR; TCRdb's copy has only in-frame clones and leaves some out. The table has more than 95,000 clones, over 70% seen once. Sequences were obtained from PBMCs. The receptors were sampled from a man between 25 and 39 years old in good health and CMV-seronegative.

This clone was recorded only once. The chain links TRBV18 to TRBJ2-1, with TRBD1 matching 9 bases. With 3 bases clipped from V and 2 bases from J, the junction kept 11 bases outside the gene matches. The CDR3 runs 18 residues. In germline, CDR1 is KGHSH, CDR2 LQKENI. The DNA of the CDR3 is TGTGCCAGCTCACCTGGGCCGGGTGGGACAGGGACCTACAATGAGCAGTTCTTC. Protein: CASSPGPGGTGTYNEQFF.

This chain uses TRBV7-9 with TRBJ2-7; 8 bases match TRBD2. This CDR3 has 14 amino acids. V was pared by 5 bases and J by 2 bases, with 5 bases of the junction left unmatched. CDR1 and CDR2 (germline): SEHNR, FQNEAQ (reference sequence). The CDR3 region is CASSTSGGAYEQYF. CDR3 in DNA: TGTGCCAGCAGCACATCCGGGGGGGCCTACGAGCAGTACTTC. The full variable domain, completed using reference TRBV7-9 and TRBJ2-7, is DTGVSQNPRHKITKRGQNVTFRCDPISEHNRLYWYRQTLGQGPEFLTYFQNEAQLEKSRLLSDRFSAERPKGSFSTLEIQRTEQGDSAMYLCASSTSGGAYEQYFGPGTRLTVT.

The chain links TRBV7-2 to TRBJ2-1, with 8 bases fitting TRBD2. After removal of 5 bases from V and 2 bases from J, the junction contained 8 bases not matched to a gene. Germline V lookup: CDR1 SGHTA, CDR2 FQGNSA. CDR3 length: 16 amino acids. The CDR3 here is CASSQHSGSTYNEQFF. Here the CDR3 DNA reads TGTGCCAGCAGCCAACACAGCGGGAGTACCTACAATGAGCAGTTCTTC.

The chain recombines TRBV6-5 with TRBJ1-2; the match to TRBD1 covers 10 bases. CDR3 length: 14 residues. Germline CDR1 and CDR2: MNHEY and SVGAGI. V dropped 6 bases and J dropped 4; count of bases not matched to a gene: 5. The CDR3 spells CASSAGTGVYGYTF. In DNA, the CDR3 is TGTGCCAGCAGCGCGGGGACAGGGGTCTATGGCTACACCTTC.